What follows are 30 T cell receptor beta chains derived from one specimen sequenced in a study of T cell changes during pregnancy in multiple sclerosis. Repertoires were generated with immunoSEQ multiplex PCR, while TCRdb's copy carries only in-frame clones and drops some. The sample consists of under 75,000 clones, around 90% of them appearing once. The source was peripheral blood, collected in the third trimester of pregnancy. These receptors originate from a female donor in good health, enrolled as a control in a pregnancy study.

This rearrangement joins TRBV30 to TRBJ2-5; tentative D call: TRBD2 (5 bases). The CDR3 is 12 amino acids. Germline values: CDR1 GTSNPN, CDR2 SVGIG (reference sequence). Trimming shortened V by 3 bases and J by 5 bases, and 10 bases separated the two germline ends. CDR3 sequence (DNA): TGTGCCTGGAGCCTACTAGGGGAGACCCAGTACTTC. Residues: CAWSLLGETQYF.

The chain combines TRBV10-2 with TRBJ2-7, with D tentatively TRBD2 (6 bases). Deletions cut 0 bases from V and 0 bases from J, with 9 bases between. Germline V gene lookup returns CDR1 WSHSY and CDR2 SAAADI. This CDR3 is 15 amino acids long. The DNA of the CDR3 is TGCGCCAGCAGTGAGTCCTACGGGAGCTCCTACGAGCAGTACTTC. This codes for CASSESYGSSYEQYF.

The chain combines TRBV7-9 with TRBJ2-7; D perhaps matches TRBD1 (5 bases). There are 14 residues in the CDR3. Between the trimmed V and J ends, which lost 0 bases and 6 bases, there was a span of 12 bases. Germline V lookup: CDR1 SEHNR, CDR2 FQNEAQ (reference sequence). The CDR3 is CASSLAPGQSEQYF. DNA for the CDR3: TGTGCCAGCAGCTTAGCTCCAGGGCAGAGCGAGCAGTACTTC. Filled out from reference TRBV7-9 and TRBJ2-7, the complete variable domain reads DTGVSQNPRHKITKRGQNVTFRCDPISEHNRLYWYRQTLGQGPEFLTYFQNEAQLEKSRLLSDRFSAERPKGSFSTLEIQRTEQGDSAMYLCASSLAPGQSEQYFGPGTRLTVT.

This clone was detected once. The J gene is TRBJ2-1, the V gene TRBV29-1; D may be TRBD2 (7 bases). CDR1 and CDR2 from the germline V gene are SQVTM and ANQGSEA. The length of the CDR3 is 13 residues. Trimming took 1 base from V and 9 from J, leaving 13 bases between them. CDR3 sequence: CSVEANREGEQFF. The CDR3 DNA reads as TGCAGCGTTGAAGCGAACAGGGAGGGTGAGCAGTTCTTC.

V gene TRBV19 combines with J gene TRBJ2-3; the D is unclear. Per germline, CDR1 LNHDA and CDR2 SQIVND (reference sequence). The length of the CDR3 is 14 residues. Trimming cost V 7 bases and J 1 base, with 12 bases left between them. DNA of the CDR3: TGTGCCAGTAATCGAGTCCGGGGCACAGATACGCAGTATTTT. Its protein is CASNRVRGTDTQYF.

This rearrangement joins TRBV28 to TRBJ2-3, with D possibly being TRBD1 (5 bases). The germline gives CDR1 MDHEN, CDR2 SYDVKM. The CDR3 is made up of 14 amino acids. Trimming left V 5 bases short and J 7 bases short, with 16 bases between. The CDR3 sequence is CASSPLGAKNTQYF. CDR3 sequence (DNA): TGTGCCAGCAGTCCCCTAGGGGCAAAGAATACGCAGTATTTT.

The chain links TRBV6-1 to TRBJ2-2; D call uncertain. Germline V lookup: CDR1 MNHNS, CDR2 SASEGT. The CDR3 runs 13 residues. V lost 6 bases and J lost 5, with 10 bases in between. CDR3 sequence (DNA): TGTGCCAGCAGGGAAATCCGGACCGGGGAGCTGTTTTTT. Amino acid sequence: CASREIRTGELFF.

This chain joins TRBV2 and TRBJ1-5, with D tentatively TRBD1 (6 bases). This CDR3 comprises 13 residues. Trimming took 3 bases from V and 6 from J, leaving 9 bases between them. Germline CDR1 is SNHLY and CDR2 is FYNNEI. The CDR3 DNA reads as TGTGCCAGCAGTGAGACAGGACCTCAGCCCCAGCATTTT. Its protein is CASSETGPQPQHF.

In nucleotides, the CDR3 is TGTGCCAGCTACGGGGGGATGGGGGCCATGAACACTGAAGCTTTCTTT. It encodes CASYGGMGAMNTEAFF. The chain is built from TRBV27 and TRBJ1-1; a possible D gene is TRBD1 (6 bases). The CDR3 spans 16 residues. V lost 8 bases, J lost 0 bases, and 19 bases lay in between. Germline V gene sequence: CDR1 MNHEY, CDR2 SMNVEV (reference sequence).

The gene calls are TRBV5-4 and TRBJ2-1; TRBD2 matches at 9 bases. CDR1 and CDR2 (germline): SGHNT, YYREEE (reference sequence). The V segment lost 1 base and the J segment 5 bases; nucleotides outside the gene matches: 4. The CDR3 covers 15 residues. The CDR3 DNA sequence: TGTGCCAGCAGCTTGAAGACTAGCGGAGACAATGAGCAGTTCTTC. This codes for CASSLKTSGDNEQFF.

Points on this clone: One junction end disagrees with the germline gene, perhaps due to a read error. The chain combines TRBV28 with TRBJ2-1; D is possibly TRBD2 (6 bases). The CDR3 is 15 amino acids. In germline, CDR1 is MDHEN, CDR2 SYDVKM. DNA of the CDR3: TGTGCCAGCAGTTTAGCGGGGAAAGGCTACAATGGGCAGTTCTTC. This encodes CASSLAGKGYNGQFF.

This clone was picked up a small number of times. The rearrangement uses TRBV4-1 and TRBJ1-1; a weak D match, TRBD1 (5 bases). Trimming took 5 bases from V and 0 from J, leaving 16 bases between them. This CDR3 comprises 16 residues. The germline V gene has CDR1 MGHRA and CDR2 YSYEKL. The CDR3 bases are TGCGCCAGCAGCGTCCGTGTTGACAGTCTGAACACTGAAGCTTTCTTT. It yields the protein CASSVRVDSLNTEAFF.

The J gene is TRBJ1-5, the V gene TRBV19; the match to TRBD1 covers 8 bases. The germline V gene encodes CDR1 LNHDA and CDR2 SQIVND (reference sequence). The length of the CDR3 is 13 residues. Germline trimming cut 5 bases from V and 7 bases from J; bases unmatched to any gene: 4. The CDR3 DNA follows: TGTGCCAGTAGTGATGCAGGGGGCCAGCCCCAGCATTTT. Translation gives CASSDAGGQPQHF.

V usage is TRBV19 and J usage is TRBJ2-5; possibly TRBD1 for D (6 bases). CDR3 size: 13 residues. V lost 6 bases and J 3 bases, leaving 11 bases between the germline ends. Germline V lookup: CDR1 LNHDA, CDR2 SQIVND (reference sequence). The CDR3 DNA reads TGTGCCAGTAGAAGGGGGACCGAAGAGACCCAGTACTTC. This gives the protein CASRRGTEETQYF.

The CDR3 region has the DNA TGTGCCAGCAGTCCCTTACCGCCGGGACTAGCCGGGGATACGCAGTATTTT. Translating gives CASSPLPPGLAGDTQYF. This sequence joins TRBV27 and TRBJ2-3; 9 positions match TRBD2. V dropped 5 bases and J dropped 6; count of bases not matched to a gene: 15. This CDR3 is 17 amino acids long. Germline-derived CDR1 and CDR2 are MNHEY and SMNVEV (reference sequence).

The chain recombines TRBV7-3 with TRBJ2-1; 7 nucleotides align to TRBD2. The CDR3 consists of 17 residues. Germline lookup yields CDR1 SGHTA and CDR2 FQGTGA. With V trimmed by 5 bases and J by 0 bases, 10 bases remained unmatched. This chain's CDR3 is CASSPREGGSSYNEQFF. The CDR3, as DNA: TGTGCCAGCAGCCCTAGGGAGGGAGGGAGCTCCTACAATGAGCAGTTCTTC.

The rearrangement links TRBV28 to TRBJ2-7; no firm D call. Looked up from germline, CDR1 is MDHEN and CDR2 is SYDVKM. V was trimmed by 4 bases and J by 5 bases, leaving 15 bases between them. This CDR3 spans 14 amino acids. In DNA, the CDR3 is TGTGCCAGCAGTTCCATTGAACTAATCGACGAGCAGTACTTC. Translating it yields CASSSIELIDEQYF.

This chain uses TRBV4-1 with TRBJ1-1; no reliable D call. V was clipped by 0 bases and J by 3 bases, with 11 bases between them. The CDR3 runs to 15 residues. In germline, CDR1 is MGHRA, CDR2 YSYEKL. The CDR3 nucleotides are TGCGCCAGCAGCCAAGATTCAGGTGGATACACTGAAGCTTTCTTT. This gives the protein CASSQDSGGYTEAFF.

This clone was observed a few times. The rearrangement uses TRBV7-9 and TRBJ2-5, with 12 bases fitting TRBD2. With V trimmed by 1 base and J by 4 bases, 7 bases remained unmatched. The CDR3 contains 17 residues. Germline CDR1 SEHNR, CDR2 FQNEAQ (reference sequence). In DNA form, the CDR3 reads TGTGCCAGCAGCTTAGGGGCTAGCGGGGGGGCAGGAGAGACCCAGTACTTC. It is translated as CASSLGASGGAGETQYF.

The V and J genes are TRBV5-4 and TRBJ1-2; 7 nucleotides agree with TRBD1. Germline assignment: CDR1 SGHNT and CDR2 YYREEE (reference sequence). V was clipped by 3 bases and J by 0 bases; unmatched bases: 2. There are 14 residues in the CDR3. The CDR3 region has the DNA TGTGCCAGCAGCTCGGGGACAGCTAACTATGGCTACACCTTC. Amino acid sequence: CASSSGTANYGYTF.

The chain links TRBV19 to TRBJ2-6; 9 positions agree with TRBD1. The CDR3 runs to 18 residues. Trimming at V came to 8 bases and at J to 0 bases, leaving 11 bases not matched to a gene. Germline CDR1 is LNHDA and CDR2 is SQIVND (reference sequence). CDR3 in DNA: TGTGCCAGTTGTGGGGTCCGGGACAGGGACTCTGGGGCCAACGTCCTGACTTTC. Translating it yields CASCGVRDRDSGANVLTF.

CDR3 sequence (DNA): TGTGCCAGCAGCCACGACAGGGTATGGGACACTGAAGCTTTCTTT. Its translation is CASSHDRVWDTEAFF. V usage is TRBV7-9 and J usage is TRBJ1-1; 7 bases match TRBD1. This CDR3 contains 15 residues. J was trimmed by 3 bases and V by 5 bases; bases with no gene match: 9. The germline V gene encodes CDR1 SEHNR and CDR2 FQNEAQ (reference sequence).

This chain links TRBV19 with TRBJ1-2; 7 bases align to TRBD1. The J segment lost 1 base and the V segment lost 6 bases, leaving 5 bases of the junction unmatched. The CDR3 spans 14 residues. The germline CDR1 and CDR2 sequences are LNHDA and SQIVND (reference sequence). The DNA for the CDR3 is TGTGCCAGTAGCCTGGGACAGCGTAACTATGGCTACACCTTC. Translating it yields CASSLGQRNYGYTF.

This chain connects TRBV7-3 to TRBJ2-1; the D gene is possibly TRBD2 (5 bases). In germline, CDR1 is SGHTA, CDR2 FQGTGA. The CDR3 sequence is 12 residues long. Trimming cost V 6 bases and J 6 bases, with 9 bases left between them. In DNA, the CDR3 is TGTGCCAGCAGGTCCGGAGGCAATGAGCAGTTCTTC. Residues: CASRSGGNEQFF. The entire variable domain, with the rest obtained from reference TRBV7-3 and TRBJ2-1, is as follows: GAGVSQTPSNKVTEKGKYVELRCDPISGHTALYWYRQSLGQGPEFLIYFQGTGAADDSGLPNDRFFAVRPEGSVSTLKIQRTERGDSAVYLCASRSGGNEQFFGPGTRLTVL.

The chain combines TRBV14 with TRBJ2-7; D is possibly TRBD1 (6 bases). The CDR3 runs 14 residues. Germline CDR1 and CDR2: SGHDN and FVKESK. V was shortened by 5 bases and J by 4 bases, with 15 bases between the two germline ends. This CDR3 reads CASSRGGGVYEQYF. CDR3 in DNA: TGTGCCAGCAGCAGGGGTGGGGGCGTGTACGAGCAGTACTTC.

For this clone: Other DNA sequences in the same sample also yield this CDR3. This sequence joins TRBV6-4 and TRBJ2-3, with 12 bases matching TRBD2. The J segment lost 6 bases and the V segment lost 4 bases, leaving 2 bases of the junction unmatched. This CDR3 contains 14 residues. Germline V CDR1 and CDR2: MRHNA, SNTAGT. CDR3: CASSASGGADTQYF. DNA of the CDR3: TGTGCCAGCAGTGCTAGCGGGGGGGCCGATACGCAGTATTTT.

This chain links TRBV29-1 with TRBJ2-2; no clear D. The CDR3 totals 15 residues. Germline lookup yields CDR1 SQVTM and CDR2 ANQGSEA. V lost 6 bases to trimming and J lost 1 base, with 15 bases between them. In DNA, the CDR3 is TGCAGCGTCATACTGCCCCGAGGGAACACCGGGGAGCTGTTTTTT. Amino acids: CSVILPRGNTGELFF.

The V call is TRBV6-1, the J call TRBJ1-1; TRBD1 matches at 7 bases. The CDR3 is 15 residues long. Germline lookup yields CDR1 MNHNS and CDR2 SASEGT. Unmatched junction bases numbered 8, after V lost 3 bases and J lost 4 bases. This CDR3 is CASSDQGGAGTEAFF. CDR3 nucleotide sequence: TGTGCCAGCAGTGACCAGGGGGGCGCGGGCACTGAAGCTTTCTTT.

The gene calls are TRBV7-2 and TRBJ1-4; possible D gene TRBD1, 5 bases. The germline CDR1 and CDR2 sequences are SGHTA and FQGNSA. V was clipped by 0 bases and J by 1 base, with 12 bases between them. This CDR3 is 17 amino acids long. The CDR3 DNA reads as TGTGCCAGCAGCTTAGCGGGGTCGGGGGAAACTAATGAAAAACTGTTTTTT. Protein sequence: CASSLAGSGETNEKLFF. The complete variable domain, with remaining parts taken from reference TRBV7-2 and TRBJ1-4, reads GAGVSQSPSNKVTEKGKDVELRCDPISGHTALYWYRQSLGQGLEFLIYFQGNSAPDKSGLPSDRFSAERTGGSVSTLTIQRTQQEDSAVYLCASSLAGSGETNEKLFFGSGTQLSVL.

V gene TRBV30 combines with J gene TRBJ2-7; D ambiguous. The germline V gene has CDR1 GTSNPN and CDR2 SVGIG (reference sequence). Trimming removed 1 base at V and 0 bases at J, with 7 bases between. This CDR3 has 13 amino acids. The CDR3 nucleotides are TGTGCCTGGAGTGGTCTATCCTCCTACGAGCAGTACTTC. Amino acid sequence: CAWSGLSSYEQYF.